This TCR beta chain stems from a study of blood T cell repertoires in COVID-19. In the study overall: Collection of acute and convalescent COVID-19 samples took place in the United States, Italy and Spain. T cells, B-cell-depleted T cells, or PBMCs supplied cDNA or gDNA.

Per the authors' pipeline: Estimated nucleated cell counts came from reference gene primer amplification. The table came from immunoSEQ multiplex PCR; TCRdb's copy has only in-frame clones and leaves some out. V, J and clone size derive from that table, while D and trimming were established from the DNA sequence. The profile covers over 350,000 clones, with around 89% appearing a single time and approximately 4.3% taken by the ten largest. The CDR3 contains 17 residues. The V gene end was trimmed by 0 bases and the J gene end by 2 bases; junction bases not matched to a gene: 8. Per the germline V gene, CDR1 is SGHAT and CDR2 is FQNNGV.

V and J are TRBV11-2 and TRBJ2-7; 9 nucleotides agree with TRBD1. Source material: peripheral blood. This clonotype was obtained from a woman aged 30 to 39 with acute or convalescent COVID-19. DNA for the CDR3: TGTGCCAGCAGCTTAGATCGCTGGGGACAGGGTCCCTACGAGCAGTACTTC. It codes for CASSLDRWGQGPYEQYF.